One and the same sample provided the 8 T cell receptor beta chains below, sequenced in a study of T cell responses to AZD1222 COVID-19 vaccine. Measured with immunoSEQ multiplex PCR; TCRdb has only the in-frame clones, and not every one. The sample has roughly 140,000 clones, 75% to 95% seen once; the top ten hold around 2.9%. The sample consisted of peripheral blood, taken 28 days after the second AZD1222 dose. The receptors come from an adult who received the AZD1222 COVID-19 vaccine.

The gene calls are TRBV18 and TRBJ2-3; a possible D gene is TRBD2 (6 bases). The CDR3 loop spans 15 amino acids. Germline V gene lookup returns CDR1 KGHSH and CDR2 LQKENI. The V gene lost 5 bases and the J gene lost 1 base, with 13 bases spanning the gap. The CDR3 DNA reads as TGTGCCAGCTCATCGCGAGCGGGTGGCACAGATACGCAGTATTTT. As protein: CASSSRAGGTDTQYF.

The chain is built from TRBV6-2 or TRBV6-3 and TRBJ1-1, with D possibly matching TRBD1 (6 bases). Germline-derived CDR1 and CDR2 are MNHEY and SVGEGT. The CDR3 is made up of 14 amino acids. Trimming took 1 base from V and 6 from J, leaving 12 bases between them. DNA of the CDR3: TGTGCCAGCAGTTACTTCCAGGGGAGCGCTGAAGCTTTCTTT. It codes for CASSYFQGSAEAFF.

The J gene is TRBJ1-1, the V gene TRBV5-1; D unclear. The ends were cut back, 0 bases at V and 1 base at J, with 4 bases in the middle. The germline gives CDR1 SGHRS, CDR2 YFSETQ. The CDR3 has 13 amino acids. CDR3 residues: CASSLGRNTEAFF. The CDR3 DNA reads as TGCGCCAGCAGCTTGGGAAGGAACACTGAAGCTTTCTTT.

The chain couples TRBV7-9 to TRBJ2-7; 8 bases are shared with TRBD1. The germline V gene has CDR1 SEHNR and CDR2 FQNEAQ (reference sequence). CDR3 length equals 14 residues. Unmatched junction bases numbered 5, after V lost 5 bases and J lost 2 bases. The CDR3 loop reads CASSTRTGPYEQYF. For the CDR3, the DNA is TGTGCCAGCAGCACCAGGACAGGGCCCTACGAGCAGTACTTC. Supplemented by reference TRBV7-9 and TRBJ2-7, the full variable domain reads DTGVSQNPRHKITKRGQNVTFRCDPISEHNRLYWYRQTLGQGPEFLTYFQNEAQLEKSRLLSDRFSAERPKGSFSTLEIQRTEQGDSAMYLCASSTRTGPYEQYFGPGTRLTVT.

This chain joins TRBV7-8 and TRBJ1-4; no clear D gene. Between the trimmed V and J ends, which lost 3 bases and 7 bases, there was a span of 9 bases. CDR3 length: 13 amino acids. CDR1 SGHVS and CDR2 FQNEAQ come from the germline V gene. CDR3 region: CASSLSQLEKLFF. As DNA, the CDR3 is TGTGCCAGCAGCTTGTCCCAACTTGAAAAACTGTTTTTT.

The genes are TRBV18 and TRBJ2-7; D is tentatively TRBD1 or TRBD2 (6 bases each). Germline V lookup: CDR1 KGHSH, CDR2 LQKENI. Between the trimmed V and J ends, which lost 5 bases and 7 bases, there was a span of 21 bases. This CDR3 contains 15 residues. The CDR3 is CASSAQQGRESEQYF. The CDR3 DNA sequence: TGTGCCAGCTCAGCACAACAGGGACGGGAGTCTGAGCAGTACTTC.

The V gene is TRBV19, the J gene TRBJ1-1, with D hard to call. Germline-derived CDR1 and CDR2 are LNHDA and SQIVND (reference sequence). This CDR3 has 15 amino acids. V dropped 5 bases and J dropped 5 bases, with 18 bases sitting between them. The CDR3 bases are TGTGCCAGTAGTCCCCCCTTTGGGGAGGGAACTGAAGCTTTCTTT. Protein sequence: CASSPPFGEGTEAFF.

The genes are TRBV5-1 and TRBJ2-2; the D is unclear. V lost 3 bases and J 0 bases, leaving 0 bases between the germline ends. Germline-derived CDR1 and CDR2 are SGHRS and YFSETQ. This CDR3 spans 12 amino acids. The CDR3 DNA is TGCGCCAGCAGCTCGAACACCGGGGAGCTGTTTTTT. Encoded protein: CASSSNTGELFF.